This TCR beta chain was profiled in a study of T cells in Graves' hyperthyroidism and ophthalmopathy. RNA transcripts were the template for amplifying TCR beta CDR3 regions. In the first-round RT-PCR of the TCR CDR3, the HTBI primer set was used. TCRdb passed the multiplex PCR reads through MiXCR, listing each CDR3 protein once. The sample yields a few hundred thousand distinct CDR3 sequences, approximately 14% seen once. The study, taken as a whole, reports: Most thyroid clonotypes with frequency above 0.001 were detected in blood.

This clonotype was recorded only once. Its antigen is not identified. The sequenced sample was blood. The receptor was derived from a woman aged 18 to 35 with Graves' hyperthyroidism.

CDR3: CASRQPGRQYGYTF. CDR3 sequence (DNA): TGCGCCAGCCGACAACCGGGACGGCAATATGGCTACACCTTC. The V gene is TRBV5-1, the J gene TRBJ1-2, with a possible D match to TRBD1 (5 bases). CDR3 length: 14 residues. The V end was cut by 7 bases, the J end by 5 bases, with 18 bases between. In germline, CDR1 is SGHRS, CDR2 YFSETQ.